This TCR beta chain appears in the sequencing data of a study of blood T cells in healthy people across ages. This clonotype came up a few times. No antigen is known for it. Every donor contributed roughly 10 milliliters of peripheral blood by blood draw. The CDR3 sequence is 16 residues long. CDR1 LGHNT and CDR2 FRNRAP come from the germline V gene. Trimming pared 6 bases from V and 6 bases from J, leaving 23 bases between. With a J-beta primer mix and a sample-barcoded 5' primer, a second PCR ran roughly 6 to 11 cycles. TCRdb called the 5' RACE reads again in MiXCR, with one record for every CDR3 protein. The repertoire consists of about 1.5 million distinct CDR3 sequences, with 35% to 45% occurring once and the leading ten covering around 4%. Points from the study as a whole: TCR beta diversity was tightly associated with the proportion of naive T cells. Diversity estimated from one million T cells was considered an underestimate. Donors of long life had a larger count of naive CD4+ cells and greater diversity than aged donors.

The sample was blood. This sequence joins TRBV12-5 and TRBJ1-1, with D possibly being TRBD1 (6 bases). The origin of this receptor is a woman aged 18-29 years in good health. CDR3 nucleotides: TGTGCTAGTGGCCTAGACTTACAGGGTATAATCGCTGAAGCTTTCTTT. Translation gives CASGLDLQGIIAEAFF.